This T cell receptor (beta chain) appears in the sequencing data of a study of cytomegalovirus exposure and HLA in healthy donors. The V end was cut by 6 bases, the J end by 0 bases, with 12 bases between. The CDR3 has 16 amino acids. Germline V CDR1 and CDR2: SNHLY, FYNNEI. The count of this clone is one. What it binds is not known. Study-wide results and caveats: Reports showed the classifier diagnosing cytomegalovirus status with high specificity and sensitivity. Usually a TCR sequence was rare, but some public TCRs were found in many donors. Being productive about 87% or about 30% of the time was typical of most TCR beta V segments in an earlier analysis.

PCR was performed using 60 Vbeta and 13 Jbeta primers. Clones were sequenced by immunoSEQ multiplex PCR, and TCRdb holds only the in-frame ones, with some missing. This sample yields some 120,000 clones, of which 65% to 80% are seen a single time; about 13% belongs to the top ten. Material: PBMCs. The chain combines TRBV2 with TRBJ1-6; D remains ambiguous. The sequence came from a woman aged 35 to 49 in good health and CMV-seropositive. The DNA of the CDR3 is TGTGCCAGCAGAGCTAGATGGAGCTCCTATAATTCACCCCTCCACTTT. Its translation is CASRARWSSYNSPLHF.